These 2 T cell receptor beta chains share one sample of origin, sequenced in a study of OX40 agonist ivuxolimab in advanced cancers. This table comes from immunoSEQ multiplex PCR, and its TCRdb copy is limited to in-frame clones, with some not included. The profile shows roughly 92,000 clones, 92% of them singletons. The starting material was CD4+ or CD8+ T cells sorted from blood, obtained in a trial of the OX40 agonist ivuxolimab. The receptors stem from an adult with an advanced solid tumor such as melanoma, head and neck, liver or kidney cancer.

The chain has TRBV6-5 and TRBJ2-5; possibly TRBD1 for D (6 bases). Trimming removed 0 bases at V and 5 bases at J, with 10 bases between. The CDR3 has 14 amino acids. The V gene's germline CDR1 is MNHEY and CDR2 SVGAGI. The CDR3, as DNA: TGTGCCAGCAGTTACTCACACAGGGTGGAGACCCAGTACTTC. Protein sequence: CASSYSHRVETQYF.

Notes on this clone: One end of the junction does not line up with germline, which may come from a read error. The chain employs TRBV5-6 and TRBJ2-7, with unresolved D. CDR1 is SGHDT, CDR2 YYEEEE, per germline. The CDR3 covers 10 residues. The CDR3 DNA follows: TGTGCCAGCAGCGAAGACCACGAGTGCTTC. It specifies CASSEDHECF. Together with reference TRBV5-6 and TRBJ2-7, the CDR3 gives the full variable domain: DAGVTQSPTHLIKTRGQQVTLRCSPKSGHDTVSWYQQALGQGPQFIFQYYEEEERQRGNFPDRFSGHQFPNYSSELNVNALLLGDSALYLCASSEDHECFGPGTRLTVT.